This T cell receptor (beta chain) is from a study of blood T cell repertoires in COVID-19. The CDR3 runs to 14 residues. CDR1 is SNHLY, CDR2 FYNNEI, per germline. The V gene end was trimmed by 2 bases and the J gene end by 8 bases; junction bases not matched to a gene: 5. Produced via immunoSEQ multiplex PCR; TCRdb's table is partial and in-frame only. The sample has under 75,000 clones, around 88% seen once. Sequencing was carried out using peripheral blood. J is TRBJ2-4 and V is TRBV2; 8 bases are shared with TRBD1. The TCR comes from a human donor in a cohort sampled during active COVID-19. In nucleotides, the CDR3 is TGTGCCAGCAGTGAACGGCAGGGGGCGCACATTCAGTACTTC. Its protein product is CASSERQGAHIQYF.